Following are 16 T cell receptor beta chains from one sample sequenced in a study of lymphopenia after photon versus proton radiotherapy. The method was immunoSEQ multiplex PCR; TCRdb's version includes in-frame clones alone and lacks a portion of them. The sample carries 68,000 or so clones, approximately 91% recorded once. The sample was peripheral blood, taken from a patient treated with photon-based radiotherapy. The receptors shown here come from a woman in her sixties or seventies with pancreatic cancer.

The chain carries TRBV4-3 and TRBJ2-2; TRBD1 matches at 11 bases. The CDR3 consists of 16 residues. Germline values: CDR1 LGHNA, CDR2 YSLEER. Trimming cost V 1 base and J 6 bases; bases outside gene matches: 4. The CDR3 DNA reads TGCGCCAGCAGCCAAGCGGGACAGGGGGACGCCGGGGAGCTGTTTTTT. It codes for CASSQAGQGDAGELFF.

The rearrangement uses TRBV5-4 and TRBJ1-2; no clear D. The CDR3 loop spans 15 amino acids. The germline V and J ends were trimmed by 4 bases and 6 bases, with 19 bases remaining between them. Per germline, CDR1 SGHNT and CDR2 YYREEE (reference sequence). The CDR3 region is CASSDQTRLGDGYTF. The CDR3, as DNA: TGTGCCAGCAGCGACCAGACAAGGCTCGGAGATGGCTACACCTTC.

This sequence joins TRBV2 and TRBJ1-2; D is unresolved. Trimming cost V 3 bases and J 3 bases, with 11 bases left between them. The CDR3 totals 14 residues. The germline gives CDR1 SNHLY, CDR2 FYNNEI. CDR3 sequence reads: CASSEMGIDYGYTF. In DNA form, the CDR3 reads TGTGCCAGCAGTGAGATGGGGATCGACTATGGCTACACCTTC.

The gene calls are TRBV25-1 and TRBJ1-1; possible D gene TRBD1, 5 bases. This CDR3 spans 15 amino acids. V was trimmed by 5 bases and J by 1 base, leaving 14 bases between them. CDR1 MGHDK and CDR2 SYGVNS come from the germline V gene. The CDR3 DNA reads TGTGCCAGCAGTTTCTCCGGGACCGCGAACACTGAAGCTTTCTTT. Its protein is CASSFSGTANTEAFF.

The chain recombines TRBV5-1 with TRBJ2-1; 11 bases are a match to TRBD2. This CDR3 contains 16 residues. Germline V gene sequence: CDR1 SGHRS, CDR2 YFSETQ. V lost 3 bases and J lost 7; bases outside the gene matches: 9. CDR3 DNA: TGCGCCAGCAGCTGGAATAGCGGGAGGGGAAAAAATGAGCAGTTCTTC. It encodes CASSWNSGRGKNEQFF. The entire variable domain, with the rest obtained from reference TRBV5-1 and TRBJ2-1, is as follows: KAGVTQTPRYLIKTRGQQVTLSCSPISGHRSVSWYQQTPGQGLQFLFEYFSETQRNKGNFPGRFSGRQFSNSRSEMNVSTLELGDSALYLCASSWNSGRGKNEQFFGPGTRLTVL.

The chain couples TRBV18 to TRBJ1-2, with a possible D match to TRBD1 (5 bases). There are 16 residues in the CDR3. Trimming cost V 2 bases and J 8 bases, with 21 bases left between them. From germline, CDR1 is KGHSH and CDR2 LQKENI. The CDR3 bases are TGTGCCAGCTCACCAGAAGAGACCCCCCGTCGGGGGGGCTACACCTTC. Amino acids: CASSPEETPRRGGYTF.

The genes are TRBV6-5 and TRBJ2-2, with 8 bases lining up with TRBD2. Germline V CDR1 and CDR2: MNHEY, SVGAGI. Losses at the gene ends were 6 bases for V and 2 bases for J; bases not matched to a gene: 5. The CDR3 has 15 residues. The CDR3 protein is CASRGGRQNTGELFF. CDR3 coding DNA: TGTGCCAGCAGAGGCGGGAGGCAAAACACCGGGGAGCTGTTTTTT.

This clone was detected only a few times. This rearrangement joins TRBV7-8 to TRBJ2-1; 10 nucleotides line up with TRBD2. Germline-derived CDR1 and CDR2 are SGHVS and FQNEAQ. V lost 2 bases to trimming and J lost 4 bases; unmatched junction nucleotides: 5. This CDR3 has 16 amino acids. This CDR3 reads CASSLKGTSDYNEQFF. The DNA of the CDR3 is TGTGCCAGCAGCTTAAAGGGGACTAGCGATTACAATGAGCAGTTCTTC.

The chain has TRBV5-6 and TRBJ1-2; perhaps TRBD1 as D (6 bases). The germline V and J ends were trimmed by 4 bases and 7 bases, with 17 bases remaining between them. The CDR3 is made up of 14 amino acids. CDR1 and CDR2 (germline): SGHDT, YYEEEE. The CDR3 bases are TGTGCCAGCAGCGGGTTAAGGGGGAAAGGTGGCTACACCTTC. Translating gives CASSGLRGKGGYTF.

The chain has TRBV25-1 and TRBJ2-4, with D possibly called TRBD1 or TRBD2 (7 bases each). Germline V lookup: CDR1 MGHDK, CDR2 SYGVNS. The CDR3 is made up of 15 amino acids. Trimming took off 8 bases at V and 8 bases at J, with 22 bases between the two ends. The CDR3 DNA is TGTGCCAGCTCCTTGGCGGGGAGGGGGCGGGACATTCAGTACTTC. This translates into CASSLAGRGRDIQYF.

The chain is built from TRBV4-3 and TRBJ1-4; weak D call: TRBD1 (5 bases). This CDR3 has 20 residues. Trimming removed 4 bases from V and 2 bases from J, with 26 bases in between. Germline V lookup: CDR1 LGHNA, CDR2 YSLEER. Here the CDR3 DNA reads TGCGCCAGCAGCCCGCGGGCGGGAGTAGGGGATTTTGGCACTAATGAAAAACTGTTTTTT. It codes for CASSPRAGVGDFGTNEKLFF.

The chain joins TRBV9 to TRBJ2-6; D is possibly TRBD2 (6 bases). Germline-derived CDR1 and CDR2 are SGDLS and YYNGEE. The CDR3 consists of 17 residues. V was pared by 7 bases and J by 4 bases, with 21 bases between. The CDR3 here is CASARDSRAAGANVLTF. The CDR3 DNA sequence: TGTGCCAGCGCCCGGGACTCTCGGGCAGCGGGGGCCAACGTCCTGACTTTC.

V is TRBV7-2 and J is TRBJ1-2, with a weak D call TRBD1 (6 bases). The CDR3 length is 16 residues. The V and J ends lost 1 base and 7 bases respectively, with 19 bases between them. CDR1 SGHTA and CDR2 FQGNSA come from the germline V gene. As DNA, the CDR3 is TGTGCCAGCAGCTTAGGGGGGCAGGCGACGAATTCTGGCTACACCTTC. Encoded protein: CASSLGGQATNSGYTF.

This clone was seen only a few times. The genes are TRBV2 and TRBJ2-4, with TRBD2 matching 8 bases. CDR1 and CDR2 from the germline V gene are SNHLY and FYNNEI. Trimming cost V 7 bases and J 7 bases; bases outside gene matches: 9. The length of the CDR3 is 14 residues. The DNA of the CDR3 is TGTGCCAGCAAGACCGGGACTAGTGGGAACATTCAGTACTTC. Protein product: CASKTGTSGNIQYF.

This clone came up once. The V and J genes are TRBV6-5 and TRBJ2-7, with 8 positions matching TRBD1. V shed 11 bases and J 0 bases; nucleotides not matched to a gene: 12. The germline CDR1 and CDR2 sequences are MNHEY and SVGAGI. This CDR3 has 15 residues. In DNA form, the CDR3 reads TGTGCCGCTGAAAAATGGACAGGGAGCTCCTACGAGCAGTACTTC. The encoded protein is CAAEKWTGSSYEQYF.

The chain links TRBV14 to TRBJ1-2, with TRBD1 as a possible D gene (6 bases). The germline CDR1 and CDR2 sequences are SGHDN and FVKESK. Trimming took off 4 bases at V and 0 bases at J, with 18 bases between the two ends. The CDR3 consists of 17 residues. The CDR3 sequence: CASSLDRPLPSNYGYTF. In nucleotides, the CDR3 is TGTGCCAGCAGCCTTGACAGGCCGTTGCCATCTAACTATGGCTACACCTTC.